The sequence of this T cell receptor beta chain was determined in a study of glioma-infiltrating T cells. Germline V lookup: CDR1 DFQATT, CDR2 SNEGSKA (reference sequence). V dropped 2 bases and J dropped 4 bases, with 8 bases sitting between them. The CDR3 spans 12 residues. Amplification of TCR alpha and beta CDR3 regions from RNA used iRepertoire nested multiplex PCR. TCRdb re-derived calls from the multiplex PCR reads in MiXCR, one entry per CDR3 protein. The repertoire includes some 10,000 distinct CDR3 sequences, under 60% of them detected once, and roughly 20% sits in the top ten. This clonotype is medium-sized (0.01 to 0.1%).

The receptor comes from a human donor with low-grade glioma or glioblastoma, undergoing nonglioma brain surgery, or in good health (not recorded which). The chain carries TRBV20-1 and TRBJ1-2; D call uncertain. Sequenced: glioma tissue, nonneoplastic brain tissue, or PBMCs (not recorded which). CDR3 nucleotide sequence: TGCAGTGCTAGAATTGGTGGCTATGGCTACACCTTC. Protein: CSARIGGYGYTF.